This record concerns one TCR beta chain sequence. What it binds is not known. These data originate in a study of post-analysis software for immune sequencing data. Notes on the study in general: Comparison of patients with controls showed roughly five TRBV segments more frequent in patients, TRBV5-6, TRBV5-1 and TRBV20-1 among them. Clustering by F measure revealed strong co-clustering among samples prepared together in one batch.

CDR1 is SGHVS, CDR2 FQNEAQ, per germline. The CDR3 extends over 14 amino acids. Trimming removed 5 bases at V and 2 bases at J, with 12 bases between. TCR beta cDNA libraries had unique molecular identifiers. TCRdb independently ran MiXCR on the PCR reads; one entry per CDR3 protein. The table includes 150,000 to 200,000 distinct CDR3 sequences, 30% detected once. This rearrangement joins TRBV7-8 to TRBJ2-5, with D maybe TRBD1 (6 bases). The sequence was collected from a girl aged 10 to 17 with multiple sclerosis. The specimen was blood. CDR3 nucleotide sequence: TGTGCCAGCAGCAGACGACAGGATCAAGAGACCCAGTACTTC. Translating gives CASSRRQDQETQYF.